This T cell receptor (beta chain) derives from a study of T-cell reconstitution after alpha-beta-depleted transplantation in children. Germline loops: CDR1 DFQATT, CDR2 SNEGSKA (reference sequence). The CDR3 sequence is 14 residues long. With 0 bases clipped from V and 6 bases from J, the junction kept 3 bases outside the gene matches. This clonotype was recorded at least ten times. Its cognate antigen is unknown. Unique molecular identifiers were incorporated when the TCRbeta library was constructed. TCRdb fed the PCR reads into MiXCR, producing one record per CDR3 protein. The data hold more than 200,000 distinct CDR3 sequences, with more than 20% observed a single time. Points from the study as a whole: Surviving recipient T cells and thymic progenitors produced the high day-60 TCRbeta diversity seen in some patients. Fresh T-cell production supplied most of the T-cell counts and diversity seen one year after transplant. Reportedly, alpha-beta T cells present about two months post-transplant originated from several hundred expanded clones of graft origin.

V and J are TRBV20-1 and TRBJ2-7; 12 nucleotides agree with TRBD1. Source: PBMCs, taken before TCRalphabeta/CD19-depleted stem cell transplant. The receptor was isolated from a girl aged 2 to 9 with Fanconi anemia, due to receive a stem cell transplant. The CDR3 DNA reads as TGCAGTGCTAGAGAATGGGACAGGGGGCGCGAGCAGTACTTC. This encodes CSAREWDRGREQYF.